This TCR beta chain was sequenced during a study of T cell responses to AZD1222 COVID-19 vaccine. Losses at the gene ends were 0 bases for V and 6 bases for J; bases not matched to a gene: 6. The CDR3 loop spans 16 amino acids. CDR1 SGHRS and CDR2 YFSETQ come from the germline V gene. Only in-frame clones appear in the TCRdb table, and some are missing; sequencing was by immunoSEQ multiplex PCR. In the table there are some 170,000 clones, roughly nine tenths of which are singletons. The input for sequencing was peripheral blood, taken 28 days after the second AZD1222 dose. The chain has TRBV5-1 and TRBJ2-1; 10 positions agree with TRBD1. The receptor was isolated from an adult who received the AZD1222 COVID-19 vaccine. The CDR3 here is CASSLASGTGVNEQFF. Written as DNA, the CDR3 is TGCGCCAGCAGCTTGGCCTCGGGGACAGGGGTCAATGAGCAGTTCTTC.